These 23 T cell receptor beta chains share one sample of origin, sequenced in a study of blood T cell repertoires in COVID-19. The method was immunoSEQ multiplex PCR; TCRdb's version includes in-frame clones alone and lacks a portion of them. The sample records approximately 670,000 clones, 85% to 90% being singletons. The material sequenced was peripheral blood. Receptor source: a woman aged 18-35 years with acute or convalescent COVID-19.

The chain has TRBV13 and TRBJ2-2, with a tentative D call TRBD1 (6 bases). Trimming pared 5 bases from V and 6 bases from J, leaving 13 bases between. CDR1 and CDR2 (germline): PRHDT, FYEKMQ (reference sequence). This CDR3 is 14 amino acids long. CDR3 region: CASSGRGFAGELFF. The CDR3 coding sequence is TGTGCCAGCAGCGGAAGGGGGTTTGCCGGGGAGCTGTTTTTT.

Turning to this clone: Within the sample, other DNA sequences also encode this same CDR3. This chain uses TRBV6-6 with TRBJ1-1; D remains ambiguous. This CDR3 has 14 amino acids. V lost 3 bases and J 1 base, leaving 9 bases between the germline ends. Germline values: CDR1 MNHNY, CDR2 SVGAGI (reference sequence). DNA for the CDR3: TGTGCCAGCAGTTATGGTCGAGGGAACACTGAAGCTTTCTTT. Protein: CASSYGRGNTEAFF.

This chain links TRBV6-1 with TRBJ2-2, with a possible D match to TRBD1 (6 bases). This CDR3 has 18 residues. V lost 2 bases to trimming and J lost 1 base, with 17 bases between them. Per germline, CDR1 MNHNS and CDR2 SASEGT. This chain's CDR3 is CASSEMWEWGLNTGELFF. The CDR3 nucleotides read TGTGCCAGCAGTGAAATGTGGGAGTGGGGGCTGAACACCGGGGAGCTGTTTTTT.

This sequence joins TRBV7-8 and TRBJ2-7; TRBD2 aligns across 7 bases. J gave up 10 bases and V 5 bases, and 8 bases lay outside the gene matches. Germline values: CDR1 SGHVS, CDR2 FQNEAQ. The CDR3 is 12 residues long. The CDR3 DNA is TGTGCCAGCAGCCAAAGCGGGATACCACAGTACTTC. This sequence encodes CASSQSGIPQYF.

J is TRBJ1-5 and V is TRBV12-3 or TRBV12-4; 9 positions agree with TRBD1. The CDR3 runs to 13 residues. With V trimmed by 6 bases and J by 9 bases, 6 bases remained unmatched. For the CDR3, the DNA is TGTGCCAGCAGGCTAACAGGGGGCCGGCCCCAGCATTTT. The encoded protein is CASRLTGGRPQHF.

V gene TRBV5-1 combines with J gene TRBJ2-2, with D possibly TRBD1 on 6 matching bases. The CDR3 contains 15 residues. V dropped 3 bases and J dropped 5 bases, with 14 bases sitting between them. Germline CDR1 SGHRS, CDR2 YFSETQ. This CDR3 is CASSYATTGTGELFF. CDR3 bases: TGCGCCAGCAGCTATGCAACTACAGGGACCGGGGAGCTGTTTTTT.

This chain connects TRBV4-3 to TRBJ1-2, with D perhaps matching TRBD1 (5 bases). The length of the CDR3 is 15 residues. The ends were cut back, 0 bases at V and 4 bases at J, with 12 bases in the middle. The V gene's germline CDR1 is LGHNA and CDR2 YSLEER. The CDR3 is CASSQEGRFFYGYTF. In DNA form, the CDR3 reads TGCGCCAGCAGCCAAGAGGGGCGGTTCTTCTATGGCTACACCTTC.

The rearrangement links TRBV14 to TRBJ2-1; no definite D call. V was pared by 4 bases and J by 0 bases, with 7 bases between. Per germline, CDR1 SGHDN and CDR2 FVKESK. The CDR3 contains 14 residues. In DNA, the CDR3 is TGTGCCAGCAGCCGACTGGGCTCCTACAATGAGCAGTTCTTC. This gives the protein CASSRLGSYNEQFF.

The chain has TRBV6-2 or TRBV6-3 and TRBJ2-7, with D perhaps matching TRBD2 (5 bases). V lost 6 bases and J 3 bases, leaving 9 bases between the germline ends. The CDR3 runs to 12 residues. CDR1 MNHEY and CDR2 SVGEGT come from the germline V gene. The CDR3 DNA reads as TGTGCCAGCAGCTCACTAGTCTACGAGCAGTACTTC. It is translated as CASSSLVYEQYF.

The chain has TRBV4-1 and TRBJ1-2; D is possibly TRBD1 (5 bases). CDR3 size: 14 residues. Germline V lookup: CDR1 MGHRA, CDR2 YSYEKL. Trimming shortened V by 4 bases and J by 4 bases, and 13 bases separated the two germline ends. CDR3 DNA sequence: TGCGCCAGCAGCCCAGGCAGGGCGACCTATGGCTACACCTTC. It codes for CASSPGRATYGYTF.

The chain links TRBV7-2 to TRBJ2-1; tentative D call: TRBD1 (6 bases). Germline V CDR1 and CDR2: SGHTA, FQGNSA. Trimming removed 3 bases from V and 3 bases from J, with 12 bases in between. The CDR3 extends over 15 amino acids. The CDR3 is CASSLFGGVYNEQFF. The CDR3, as DNA: TGTGCCAGCAGCTTGTTTGGGGGCGTCTACAATGAGCAGTTCTTC.

Here the CDR3 reads CASSLNGGSYEQYF. In DNA, the CDR3 is TGTGCCAGCAGCTTAAACGGAGGCTCCTACGAGCAGTACTTC. The rearrangement joins TRBV11-3 to TRBJ2-7; D is perhaps TRBD2 (5 bases). The CDR3 extends over 14 amino acids. The germline V gene encodes CDR1 SGHNT and CDR2 YENEEA. Trimming stripped 2 bases from V and 0 bases from J, with 8 bases between.

The chain is built from TRBV9 and TRBJ1-6, with D tentatively TRBD1 (5 bases). With 0 bases removed from V and 6 bases from J, the gap between germline ends came to 19 bases. In germline, CDR1 is SGDLS, CDR2 YYNGEE. The CDR3 is 18 amino acids. Here the CDR3 DNA reads TGTGCCAGCAGCGTAGCCCTGGGGGGGGGTTATGGTAATTCACCCCTCCACTTT. This codes for CASSVALGGGYGNSPLHF.

V gene TRBV28 combines with J gene TRBJ2-5; possible D gene TRBD1, 6 bases. Trimming pared 3 bases from V and 2 bases from J, leaving 10 bases between. The CDR3 is made up of 14 amino acids. CDR1 is MDHEN, CDR2 SYDVKM, per germline. For the CDR3, the DNA is TGTGCCAGCAGTTTCTATGGACAGCAAGAGACCCAGTACTTC. This encodes CASSFYGQQETQYF.

The V call is TRBV6-5, the J call TRBJ2-1; D call uncertain. CDR1 is MNHEY, CDR2 SVGAGI, per germline. The CDR3 covers 14 residues. V gave up 4 bases and J gave up 16 bases, with 23 bases separating them. CDR3 protein: CASSSPQRISSLFF. The CDR3 DNA reads as TGTGCCAGCAGTTCTCCTCAGCGTATATCCTCCCTCTTCTTC.

This clone was seen a single time. This rearrangement joins TRBV24-1 to TRBJ2-5; the D is unclear. Trimming removed 2 bases from V and 1 base from J, with 10 bases in between. The CDR3 is made up of 15 amino acids. Germline CDR1 reads KGHDR; CDR2 reads SFDVKD. The CDR3 reads CATSDSSGFQETQYF. CDR3 coding DNA: TGTGCCACCAGTGATTCATCCGGGTTCCAAGAGACCCAGTACTTC.

The table lists this clone with a count of one. This sequence joins TRBV7-9 and TRBJ1-4, with TRBD1 as a possible D gene (5 bases). The CDR3 totals 13 residues. V dropped 6 bases and J dropped 8 bases, with 13 bases sitting between them. Germline values: CDR1 SEHNR, CDR2 FQNEAQ (reference sequence). The CDR3 loop is CASRGPPGEKLFF. The CDR3 region has the DNA TGTGCCAGCAGGGGGCCACCCGGGGAAAAACTGTTTTTT.

The rearrangement joins TRBV18 to TRBJ2-7; TRBD2 matches 8 bases. The CDR3 length is 16 residues. Germline CDR1 KGHSH, CDR2 LQKENI. V was pared by 3 bases and J by 4 bases, with 11 bases of the junction left unmatched. DNA of the CDR3: TGTGCCAGCTCACCGGGGCGGGGGGACCACATTTACGAGCAGTACTTC. This encodes CASSPGRGDHIYEQYF. The variable domain in full, completed from reference TRBV18 and TRBJ2-7, reads NAGVMQNPRHLVRRRGQEARLRCSPMKGHSHVYWYRQLPEEGLKFMVYLQKENIIDESGMPKERFSAEFPKEGPSILRIQQVVRGDSAAYFCASSPGRGDHIYEQYFGPGTRLTVT.

This clone was found a few times. The gene calls are TRBV19 and TRBJ1-2; 7 bases match TRBD1. Losses at the gene ends were 0 bases for V and 3 bases for J; bases not matched to a gene: 7. This CDR3 has 16 residues. Germline values: CDR1 LNHDA, CDR2 SQIVND (reference sequence). CDR3 region: CASSIDRRDSYYGYTF. The CDR3 region has the DNA TGTGCCAGTAGTATAGATCGCCGGGACAGCTACTATGGCTACACCTTC.

This chain's CDR3 is CASSYVQGAREQYF. CDR3 bases: TGTGCCAGCAGTTATGTACAGGGGGCCCGCGAGCAGTACTTC. This sequence joins TRBV6-2 or TRBV6-3 and TRBJ2-7; TRBD1 matches 9 bases. The germline CDR1 and CDR2 sequences are MNHEY and SVGEGT. Trimming took 3 bases from V and 6 from J; bases not matched to a gene: 6. The CDR3 length is 14 residues.

This clone was counted only a few times. The chain couples TRBV3-1 (or the pseudogene TRBV3-2) to TRBJ1-5, with unresolved D. The CDR3 totals 14 residues. Germline CDR1 and CDR2: LGHDT and YNNKEL (reference sequence). Deletions cut 0 bases from V and 7 bases from J, with 10 bases between. CDR3 in DNA: TGTGCCAGCAGCCAAGATTCCGGGGAACAGCCCCAGCATTTT. Translation gives CASSQDSGEQPQHF.

This rearrangement joins TRBV5-6 to TRBJ1-2; 12 bases agree with TRBD1. CDR1 is SGHDT, CDR2 YYEEEE, per germline. The CDR3 contains 15 residues. With V trimmed by 4 bases and J by 8 bases, 9 bases remained unmatched. The CDR3 DNA reads TGTGCCAGCAGCCCCGCCGGGACAGGGGGCCGCGGCTACACCTTC. This translates into CASSPAGTGGRGYTF.

The chain recombines TRBV5-1 with TRBJ1-1; 10 bases map to TRBD1. The CDR3 has 16 residues. Germline-derived CDR1 and CDR2 are SGHRS and YFSETQ. V trimming: 4 bases; J trimming: 7 bases; junction bases outside the gene matches: 13. CDR3 DNA sequence: TGCGCCAGCAGCGTGGGACAGGGGATTACTATAAGTGAAGCTTTCTTT. Protein product: CASSVGQGITISEAFF.